The clone carrying this T cell receptor beta chain was observed many times. Its antigen is currently unknown. V lost 4 bases and J 0 bases, leaving 16 bases between the germline ends. The CDR3 contains 17 residues. Germline values: CDR1 MGHRA, CDR2 YSYEKL. The sample originates from a study of T cell repertoires in cytomegalovirus infection. Study overall: Public signatures in TCR beta pointed to CMV infection and matching HLA type.

TCRdb analysed the reads with MiXCR anew, one entry per CDR3 protein. This repertoire shows 150,000 to 200,000 distinct CDR3 sequences, approximately 15% found once; its top ten account for roughly a quarter. Findings and caveats of the study: Accumulated public TCR beta family frequency recognized individuals carrying CMV together with the relevant HLA. Clonotypes of TCR beta that were HLA-C-restricted and CMV-specific dominated the ex vivo response.

This receptor was taken from a human donor in good health (CMV status not recorded). Some clones in this sample may be carry-over from other donors' samples. The J gene is TRBJ2-1, the V gene TRBV4-1; the D gene is possibly TRBD1 (6 bases). The sample was PBMCs. The CDR3 reads CASSLSLDSRSYNEQFF. The CDR3 coding sequence is TGCGCCAGCAGCCTATCTTTGGACAGCCGCTCCTACAATGAGCAGTTCTTC.